The 29 T cell receptor beta chains listed next were all sequenced from one sample in a study of blood T cell repertoires in COVID-19. Data came from immunoSEQ multiplex PCR; TCRdb stores just in-frame clones and leaves some out. Here the sample spans about 250,000 clones, 70% to 90% being singletons. The sample comprised peripheral blood. All receptors derive from a man aged 18 to 29 with active or convalescent COVID-19.

The V gene is TRBV7-2, the J gene TRBJ1-5; 9 bases match TRBD1. Germline CDR1 SGHTA, CDR2 FQGNSA. V trimming: 3 bases; J trimming: 4 bases; junction bases outside the gene matches: 13. The CDR3 contains 18 residues. The CDR3: CASSFELPGQGTNQPQHF. In nucleotides, the CDR3 is TGTGCCAGCAGCTTCGAACTTCCGGGACAGGGAACTAATCAGCCCCAGCATTTT.

CDR3 DNA sequence: TGTGCCATCAGGGACGCGGGTTCGGGCCAGCCCCAGCATTTT. Translation: CAIRDAGSGQPQHF. The chain combines TRBV10-3 with TRBJ1-5; D not certain. V lost 6 bases and J 7 bases, leaving 16 bases between the germline ends. This CDR3 is 14 amino acids long. Germline V lookup: CDR1 ENHRY, CDR2 SYGVKD.

V is TRBV5-1 and J is TRBJ2-1; tentatively, D is TRBD2 (5 bases). Trimming cost V 2 bases and J 3 bases, with 18 bases left between them. Germline V gene lookup returns CDR1 SGHRS and CDR2 YFSETQ. The CDR3 has 17 residues. The DNA of the CDR3 is TGCGCCAGCAGCTTCCCACTTGGGGAGACCTTCTACAATGAGCAGTTCTTC. Protein sequence: CASSFPLGETFYNEQFF.

This chain links TRBV5-5 with TRBJ1-2; D gene ambiguous. Trimming removed 4 bases from V and 1 base from J, with 11 bases in between. The CDR3 runs 14 residues. CDR1 and CDR2 from the germline V gene are SGHKS and YYEKEE (reference sequence). Here the CDR3 DNA reads TGTGCCAGCAGCCCCGAGGGCGATAACTATGGCTACACCTTC. Translation gives CASSPEGDNYGYTF.

This chain uses TRBV9 with TRBJ1-2; 9 nucleotides line up with TRBD1. J was trimmed by 7 bases and V by 3 bases; bases with no gene match: 7. The CDR3 extends over 14 amino acids. Germline CDR1 SGDLS, CDR2 YYNGEE. In DNA form, the CDR3 reads TGTGCCAGCAGCGATACAGGGGGCTCGGCTGGCTACACCTTC. Translated: CASSDTGGSAGYTF.

The CDR3 coding sequence is TGCGCCAGCAGCCAAGCACGGGATATCAATGAGCAGTTCTTC. This sequence encodes CASSQARDINEQFF. The chain has TRBV4-3 and TRBJ2-1, with a possible D match to TRBD2 (5 bases). CDR1 LGHNA and CDR2 YSLEER come from the germline V gene. CDR3 size: 14 residues. Trimming removed 1 base from V and 6 bases from J, with 10 bases in between.

This clone occurred a few times. V and J are TRBV4-3 and TRBJ2-4, with D possibly matching TRBD2 (6 bases). CDR1 is LGHNA, CDR2 YSLEER, per germline. The CDR3 covers 16 residues. V lost 3 bases and J 7 bases, leaving 19 bases between the germline ends. The CDR3 reads CASSHYLPGGGNIQYF. The CDR3 DNA is TGCGCCAGCAGCCATTACTTACCCGGGGGTGGGAACATTCAGTACTTC.

The genes are TRBV28 and TRBJ1-2; D may be TRBD1 (6 bases). The CDR3 is made up of 13 amino acids. In germline, CDR1 is MDHEN, CDR2 SYDVKM. Between the trimmed V and J ends, which lost 8 bases and 8 bases, there was a span of 18 bases. DNA for the CDR3: TGTGCCAGCTTCCTATGGGGGCCGGAAGGCTACACCTTC. The encoded protein is CASFLWGPEGYTF.

This clone was seen a few times. The rearrangement uses TRBV27 and TRBJ2-7; D is uncertain. Germline V gene lookup returns CDR1 MNHEY and CDR2 SMNVEV (reference sequence). This CDR3 contains 13 residues. Trimming pared 2 bases from V and 2 bases from J, leaving 7 bases between. CDR3 in amino acids: CASSLQRAYEQYF. The CDR3 DNA follows: TGTGCCAGCAGTTTACAACGGGCCTACGAGCAGTACTTC.

The chain recombines TRBV12-5 with TRBJ2-3; D is unclear. The V and J ends lost 6 bases and 1 base respectively, with 14 bases between them. Per the germline V gene, CDR1 is LGHNT and CDR2 is FRNRAP. There are 15 residues in the CDR3. The CDR3 DNA follows: TGTGCTAGTGGCCCCGAGGAGCTCGGCACAGATACGCAGTATTTT. This encodes CASGPEELGTDTQYF. The entire variable domain, with the rest obtained from reference TRBV12-5 and TRBJ2-3, is as follows: DARVTQTPRHKVTEMGQEVTMRCQPILGHNTVFWYRQTMMQGLELLAYFRNRAPLDDSGMPKDRFSAEMPDATLATLKIQPSEPRDSAVYFCASGPEELGTDTQYFGPGTRLTVL.

The chain employs TRBV10-3 and TRBJ2-3, with 8 bases fitting TRBD1. CDR1 and CDR2 from the germline V gene are ENHRY and SYGVKD. J lost 3 bases, V lost 3 bases, and 17 bases had no gene match. The CDR3 has 19 amino acids. In nucleotides, the CDR3 is TGTGCCATCAGTGAAGTTCAACAGGGGGGAGAAAAAAGGACAGATACGCAGTATTTT. This translates into CAISEVQQGGEKRTDTQYF.

The CDR3 nucleotides read TGTGCCAGCAGTTATTTGGACAGGGGTGATGAGCAGTTCTTC. Translating gives CASSYLDRGDEQFF. The chain has TRBV6-5 and TRBJ2-1; 9 bases are a match to TRBD1. The CDR3 runs to 14 residues. Germline loops: CDR1 MNHEY, CDR2 SVGAGI. After removal of 3 bases from V and 8 bases from J, the junction contained 5 bases not matched to a gene.

The rearrangement joins TRBV19 to TRBJ2-3, with D perhaps TRBD2 (6 bases). Trimming stripped 3 bases from V and 4 bases from J, with 8 bases between. The CDR3 sequence is 13 residues long. Germline values: CDR1 LNHDA, CDR2 SQIVND (reference sequence). CDR3 loop: CASSITSPDTQYF. DNA for the CDR3: TGTGCCAGTAGTATTACTAGCCCAGATACGCAGTATTTT.

The rearrangement uses TRBV4-3 and TRBJ2-1, with D possibly TRBD2 on 6 matching bases. Trimming removed 0 bases at V and 7 bases at J, with 13 bases between. CDR3 length equals 15 residues. The V gene's germline CDR1 is LGHNA and CDR2 YSLEER. The CDR3 DNA reads as TGCGCCAGCAGCCAAGATGGGCTAGCGCAGAATGAGCAGTTCTTC. It encodes CASSQDGLAQNEQFF.

The chain is built from TRBV19 and TRBJ2-1; 9 nucleotides line up with TRBD1. There are 15 residues in the CDR3. Germline V CDR1 and CDR2: LNHDA, SQIVND (reference sequence). V was pared by 6 bases and J by 7 bases, with 10 bases of the junction left unmatched. The CDR3 DNA reads TGTGCCAGTAGGCTGGACAGGGGCTATCGGAATGAGCAGTTCTTC. Residues: CASRLDRGYRNEQFF.

This chain connects TRBV7-6 to TRBJ2-7; TRBD1 agrees at 9 bases. Trimming took 11 bases from V and 0 from J; bases not matched to a gene: 2. CDR3 size: 12 residues. The V gene's germline CDR1 is SGHVS and CDR2 FNYEAQ. CDR3 region: CAVGQGSYEQYF. CDR3 sequence (DNA): TGTGCCGTGGGACAGGGCTCCTACGAGCAGTACTTC.

The chain is built from TRBV10-3 and TRBJ2-3, with 8 bases matching TRBD2. Per the germline V gene, CDR1 is ENHRY and CDR2 is SYGVKD. V gave up 10 bases and J gave up 2 bases; unmatched junction bases: 8. CDR3 length: 14 amino acids. Here the CDR3 reads CATAGTSFTDTQYF. The CDR3 nucleotides are TGTGCCACCGCCGGGACTAGTTTCACAGATACGCAGTATTTT.

V is TRBV19 and J is TRBJ1-2; 10 bases line up with TRBD1. The V and J ends lost 4 bases and 7 bases, in that order; junction bases with no gene match: 6. The CDR3 contains 14 residues. Germline V gives CDR1 LNHDA, CDR2 SQIVND (reference sequence). The chain's CDR3 is CASSTRQGASGYTF. CDR3 nucleotide sequence: TGTGCCAGTAGTACCAGACAGGGGGCGAGTGGCTACACCTTC. Using reference TRBV19 and TRBJ1-2 for the parts outside the CDR3, the full variable domain is DGGITQSPKYLFRKEGQNVTLSCEQNLNHDAMYWYRQDPGQGLRLIYYSQIVNDFQKGDIAEGYSVSREKKESFPLTVTSAQKNPTAFYLCASSTRQGASGYTFGSGTRLTVV.

CDR3 bases: TGTGCCAGTAGTATAAAGGTCTGGCGGACAGGGGACTATGGCTACACCTTC. Translating it yields CASSIKVWRTGDYGYTF. The chain links TRBV19 to TRBJ1-2, with 9 bases lining up with TRBD1. The CDR3 runs 17 residues. Losses at the gene ends were 2 bases for V and 3 bases for J; bases not matched to a gene: 10. Per the germline V gene, CDR1 is LNHDA and CDR2 is SQIVND (reference sequence).

This clone was seen a single time. The CDR3 is CASSLLPHNYNEQFF. The CDR3 region has the DNA TGTGCCAGCAGCTTACTTCCTCACAACTACAATGAGCAGTTCTTC. The chain is built from TRBV7-3 and TRBJ2-1; D not resolved. CDR1 and CDR2 (germline): SGHTA, FQGTGA. This CDR3 region has 15 residues. V lost 2 bases, J lost 3 bases, and 11 bases lay in between.

The chain has TRBV5-1 and TRBJ2-7; 8 bases align to TRBD1. Germline V CDR1 and CDR2: SGHRS, YFSETQ. Germline trimming cut 5 bases from V and 4 bases from J; bases unmatched to any gene: 5. CDR3 size: 13 residues. The CDR3 loop reads CASSLGDRYEQYF. The CDR3 nucleotides are TGCGCCAGCAGTCTGGGGGACAGGTACGAGCAGTACTTC.

V is TRBV25-1 and J is TRBJ1-2; 8 bases fit TRBD1. The CDR3 sequence is 13 residues long. Germline V gene sequence: CDR1 MGHDK, CDR2 SYGVNS. Germline trimming cut 5 bases from V and 7 bases from J; bases unmatched to any gene: 6. The CDR3 DNA reads as TGTGCCAGCAGTCTAACAGGGGGTCTTGGCTACACCTTC. Its protein product is CASSLTGGLGYTF.

The CDR3 DNA follows: TGTGCCAGCAGCCTATACGGACTAGCGGGGTACGATGAGCAGTTCTTC. Its protein is CASSLYGLAGYDEQFF. The V and J genes are TRBV13 and TRBJ2-1; 12 bases match TRBD2. From germline, CDR1 is PRHDT and CDR2 FYEKMQ (reference sequence). CDR3 length: 16 residues. V shed 5 bases and J 8 bases; nucleotides not matched to a gene: 10.

Only a few counts were recorded for this clone. CDR3 DNA: TGTGCCAGCAGTGGACAGTCGAGGGAGCAGTACTTC. This translates into CASSGQSREQYF. The chain joins TRBV2 to TRBJ2-7; D is possibly TRBD1 (5 bases). Trimming cost V 4 bases and J 7 bases, with 11 bases left between them. CDR1 and CDR2 from the germline V gene are SNHLY and FYNNEI. The length of the CDR3 is 12 residues.

The chain uses TRBV5-1 and TRBJ2-5, with 9 bases aligning to TRBD2. The CDR3 covers 16 residues. The germline gives CDR1 SGHRS, CDR2 YFSETQ. J gave up 5 bases and V 0 bases, and 8 bases lay outside the gene matches. The CDR3 loop is CASSLDGGRAGETQYF. The CDR3 region has the DNA TGCGCCAGCAGCTTGGATGGCGGGAGGGCCGGGGAGACCCAGTACTTC.

The rearrangement joins TRBV19 to TRBJ1-1; 11 bases align to TRBD1. Germline-derived CDR1 and CDR2 are LNHDA and SQIVND (reference sequence). The CDR3 has 15 amino acids. Trimming cost V 6 bases and J 1 base; bases outside gene matches: 4. The CDR3 loop is CASRGTGGGNTEAFF. The CDR3 region has the DNA TGTGCCAGTAGAGGGACAGGGGGTGGGAACACTGAAGCTTTCTTT.

The table lists this clone with a count of one. CDR3 DNA sequence: TGTGCCAGCAGCTTCGCCGGGACAGGGGATGGCTACACCTTC. Its protein product is CASSFAGTGDGYTF. The chain joins TRBV7-3 to TRBJ1-2; TRBD1 agrees at 10 bases. The CDR3 is 14 amino acids. V trimming: 3 bases; J trimming: 6 bases; junction bases outside the gene matches: 4. Looked up from germline, CDR1 is SGHTA and CDR2 is FQGTGA.

For the CDR3, the DNA is TGTGCCAGCAGCCTGACAGGGGGTGAGGGCTATAATTCACCCCTCCACTTT. It translates to CASSLTGGEGYNSPLHF. The chain is built from TRBV3-1 (or the pseudogene TRBV3-2) and TRBJ1-6, with 9 bases fitting TRBD1. The CDR3 loop spans 17 amino acids. The V gene end was trimmed by 4 bases and the J gene end by 3 bases; junction bases not matched to a gene: 7. From germline, CDR1 is LGHDT and CDR2 YNNKEL (reference sequence).

The rearrangement joins TRBV19 to TRBJ1-1, with 9 positions matching TRBD1. In germline, CDR1 is LNHDA, CDR2 SQIVND (reference sequence). The V and J ends lost 5 bases and 4 bases, in that order; junction bases with no gene match: 5. This CDR3 has 14 residues. CDR3 in amino acids: CASSSTGGGTEAFF. The CDR3 DNA reads TGTGCCAGTAGTTCGACAGGGGGAGGCACTGAAGCTTTCTTT.